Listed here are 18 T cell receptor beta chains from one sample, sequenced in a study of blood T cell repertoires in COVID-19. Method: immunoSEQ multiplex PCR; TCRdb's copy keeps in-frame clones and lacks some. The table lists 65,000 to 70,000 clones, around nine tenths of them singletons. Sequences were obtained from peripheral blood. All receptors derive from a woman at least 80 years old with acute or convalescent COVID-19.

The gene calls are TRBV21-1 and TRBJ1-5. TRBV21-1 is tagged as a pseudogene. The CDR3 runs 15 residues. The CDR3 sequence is CASGGVGGPNQPQHF. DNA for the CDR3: TGTGCCAGCGGGGGAGTGGGGGGACCCAATCAGCCCCAGCATTTT.

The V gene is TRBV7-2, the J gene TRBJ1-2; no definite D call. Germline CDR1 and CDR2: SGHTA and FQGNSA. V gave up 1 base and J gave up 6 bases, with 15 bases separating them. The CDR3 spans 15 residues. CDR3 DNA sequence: TGTGCCAGCAGCTTAGAGGTTACAGTCCAACATGGCTACACCTTC. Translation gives CASSLEVTVQHGYTF. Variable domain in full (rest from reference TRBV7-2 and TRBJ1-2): GAGVSQSPSNKVTEKGKDVELRCDPISGHTALYWYRQSLGQGLEFLIYFQGNSAPDKSGLPSDRFSAERTGGSVSTLTIQRTQQEDSAVYLCASSLEVTVQHGYTFGSGTRLTVV.

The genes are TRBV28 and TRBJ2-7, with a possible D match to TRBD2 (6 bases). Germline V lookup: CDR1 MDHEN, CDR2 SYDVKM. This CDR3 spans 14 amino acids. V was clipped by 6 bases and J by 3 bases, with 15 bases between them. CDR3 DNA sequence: TGTGCCAGCAGCCGCTACGGGGGAAACTACGAGCAGTACTTC. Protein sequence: CASSRYGGNYEQYF.

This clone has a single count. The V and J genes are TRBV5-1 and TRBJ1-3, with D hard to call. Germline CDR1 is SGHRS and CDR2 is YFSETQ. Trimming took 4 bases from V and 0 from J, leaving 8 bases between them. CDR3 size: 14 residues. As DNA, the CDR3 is TGCGCCAGCAGCCCAGACATCTCTGGAAACACCATATATTTT. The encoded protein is CASSPDISGNTIYF.

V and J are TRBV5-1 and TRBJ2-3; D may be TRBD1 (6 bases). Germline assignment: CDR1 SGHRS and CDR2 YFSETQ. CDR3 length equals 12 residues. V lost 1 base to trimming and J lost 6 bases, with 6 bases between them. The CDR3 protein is CASSLRGDTQYF. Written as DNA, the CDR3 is TGCGCCAGCAGCTTGAGGGGGGATACGCAGTATTTT.

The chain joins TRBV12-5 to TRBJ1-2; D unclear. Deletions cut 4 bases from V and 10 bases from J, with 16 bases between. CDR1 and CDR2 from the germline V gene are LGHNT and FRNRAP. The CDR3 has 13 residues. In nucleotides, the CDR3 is TGTGCTAGTGGTTCTACGGTGGAGGGCACCTACACCTTC. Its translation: CASGSTVEGTYTF.

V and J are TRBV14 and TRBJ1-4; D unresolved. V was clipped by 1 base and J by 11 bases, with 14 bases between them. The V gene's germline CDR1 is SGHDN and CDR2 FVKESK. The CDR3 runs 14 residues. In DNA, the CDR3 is TGTGCCAGCAGCCAAGGAACGTCCCGAGGGAAACTGTTTTTT. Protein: CASSQGTSRGKLFF. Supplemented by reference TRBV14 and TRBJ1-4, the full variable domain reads EAGVTQFPSHSVIEKGQTVTLRCDPISGHDNLYWYRRVMGKEIKFLLHFVKESKQDESGMPNNRFLAERTGGTYSTLKVQPAELEDSGVYFCASSQGTSRGKLFFGSGTQLSVL.

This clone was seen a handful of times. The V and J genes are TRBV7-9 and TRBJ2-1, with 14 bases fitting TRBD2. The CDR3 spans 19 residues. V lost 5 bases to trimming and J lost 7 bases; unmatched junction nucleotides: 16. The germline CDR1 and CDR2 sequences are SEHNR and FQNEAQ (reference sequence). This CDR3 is CASSPSSGTSGSFGNEQFF. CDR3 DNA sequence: TGTGCCAGCAGCCCCAGTTCCGGGACTAGCGGGAGTTTTGGGAATGAGCAGTTCTTC.

In nucleotides, the CDR3 is TGCGCCAGCAGCCCCCAAACGGGGGATGGCTACACCTTC. It yields the protein CASSPQTGDGYTF. This chain connects TRBV4-3 to TRBJ1-2; D possibly corresponds to TRBD1 (5 bases). Germline CDR1 reads LGHNA; CDR2 reads YSLEER. V was shortened by 4 bases and J by 6 bases, with 12 bases between the two germline ends. This CDR3 spans 13 amino acids.

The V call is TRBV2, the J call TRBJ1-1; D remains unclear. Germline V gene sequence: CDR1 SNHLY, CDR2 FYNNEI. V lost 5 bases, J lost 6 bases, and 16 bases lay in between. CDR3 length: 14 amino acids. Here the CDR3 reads CASSPRRERPEAFF. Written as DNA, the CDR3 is TGTGCCAGCAGTCCTCGGAGGGAGCGGCCTGAAGCTTTCTTT.

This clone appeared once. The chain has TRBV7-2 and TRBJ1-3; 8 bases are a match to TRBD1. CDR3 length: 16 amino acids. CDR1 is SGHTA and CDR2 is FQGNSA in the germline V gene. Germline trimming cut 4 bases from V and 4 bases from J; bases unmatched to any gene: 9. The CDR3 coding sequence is TGTGCCAGCAGCTCAGGCGGGACAGGTGGAGGAAACACCATATATTTT. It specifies CASSSGGTGGGNTIYF.

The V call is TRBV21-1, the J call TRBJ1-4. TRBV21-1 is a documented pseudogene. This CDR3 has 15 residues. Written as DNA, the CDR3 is TGTGCCAGCAGCAGGGGAGGCTTAGCTAATGAAAAACTGTTTTTT. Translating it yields CASSRGGLANEKLFF.

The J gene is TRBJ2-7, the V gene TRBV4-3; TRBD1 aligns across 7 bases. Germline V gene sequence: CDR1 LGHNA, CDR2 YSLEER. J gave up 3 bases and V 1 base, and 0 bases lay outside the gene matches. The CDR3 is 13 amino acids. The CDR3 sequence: CASSQGDSYEQYF. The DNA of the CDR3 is TGCGCCAGCAGCCAAGGGGACAGCTACGAGCAGTACTTC.

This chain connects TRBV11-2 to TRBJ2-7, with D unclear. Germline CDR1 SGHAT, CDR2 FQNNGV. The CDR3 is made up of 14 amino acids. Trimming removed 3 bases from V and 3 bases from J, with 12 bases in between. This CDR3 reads CASSFRVLFYEQYF. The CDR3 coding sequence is TGTGCCAGCAGCTTCCGGGTCTTATTCTACGAGCAGTACTTC.

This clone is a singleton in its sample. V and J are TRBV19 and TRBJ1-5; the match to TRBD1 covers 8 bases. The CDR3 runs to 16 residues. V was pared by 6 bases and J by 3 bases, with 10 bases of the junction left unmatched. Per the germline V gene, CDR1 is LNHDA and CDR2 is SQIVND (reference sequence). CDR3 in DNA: TGTGCCAGTAGGAAAGGCCAGGGGGCGAACAATCAGCCCCAGCATTTT. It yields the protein CASRKGQGANNQPQHF. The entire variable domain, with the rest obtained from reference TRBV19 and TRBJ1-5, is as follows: DGGITQSPKYLFRKEGQNVTLSCEQNLNHDAMYWYRQDPGQGLRLIYYSQIVNDFQKGDIAEGYSVSREKKESFPLTVTSAQKNPTAFYLCASRKGQGANNQPQHFGDGTRLSIL.

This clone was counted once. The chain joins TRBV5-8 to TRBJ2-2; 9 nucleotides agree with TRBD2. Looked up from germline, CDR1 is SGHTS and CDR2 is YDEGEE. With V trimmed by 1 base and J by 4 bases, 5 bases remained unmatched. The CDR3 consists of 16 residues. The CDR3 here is CASSLYLAGLTGELFF. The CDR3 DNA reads TGTGCCAGCAGCTTGTACCTAGCGGGGCTCACCGGGGAGCTGTTTTTT.

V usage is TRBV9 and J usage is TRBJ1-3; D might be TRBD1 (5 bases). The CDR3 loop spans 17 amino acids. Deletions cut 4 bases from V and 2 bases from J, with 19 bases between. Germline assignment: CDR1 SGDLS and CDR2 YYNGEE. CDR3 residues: CASSTFDRMGAGNTIYF. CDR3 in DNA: TGTGCCAGCAGCACCTTTGACAGAATGGGCGCTGGAAACACCATATATTTT.

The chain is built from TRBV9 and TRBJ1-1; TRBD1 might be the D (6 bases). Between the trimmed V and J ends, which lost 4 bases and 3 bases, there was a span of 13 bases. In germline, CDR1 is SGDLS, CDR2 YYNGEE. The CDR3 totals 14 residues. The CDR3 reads CASSPRTVDTEAFF. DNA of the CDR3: TGTGCCAGCAGCCCCCGGACAGTAGACACTGAAGCTTTCTTT.